Detailed here is one TCR beta chain. What it binds is not known. This sample was included in a study of shared clonotypes between healthy human individuals. Study findings and constraints: Across four donors, naive CD4 shared roughly 5%, naive CD8 around 3.5%, memory CD4 more than 2%, memory CD8 0.4%. Specimens sampled were limited to blood, with tissue repertoires likely differing.

CD45RO negativity and positive selection for CCR7 defined naive CD8 cells, a population that excluded terminally differentiated effector memory CD45RA+ cells. The method was immunoSEQ multiplex PCR; TCRdb's version includes in-frame clones alone and lacks a portion of them. This table holds about 600,000 clones, 95% to 98% found once. Trimming took 0 bases from V and 2 from J, leaving 9 bases between them. From germline, CDR1 is SGHRS and CDR2 YFSETQ. The CDR3 is 15 amino acids. The sequence derives from a man aged 25-40 years in good health. The sample taken for sequencing was naive CD8+ T cells sorted from blood. V gene TRBV5-1 combines with J gene TRBJ1-5; D possibly corresponds to TRBD1 (5 bases). The CDR3 protein is CASSLEGPGNQPQHF. In DNA form, the CDR3 reads TGCGCCAGCAGCTTGGAGGGGCCGGGCAATCAGCCCCAGCATTTT.